This T cell receptor beta chain was identified in a study of response to subunit inactivated influenza vaccine. Overall study findings and caveats: Authors suggested few new T cells are recruited by each seasonal influenza vaccination.

To note about this clonotype: The antigen remains unidentified.

Trimming took off 11 bases at V and 0 bases at J, with 8 bases between the two ends. Per germline, CDR1 SGHAT and CDR2 FQNNGV. The CDR3 contains 13 residues. One entry per CDR3 protein, called by TCRdb with MiXCR from the RT-PCR reads. The sample comprises more than 600,000 distinct CDR3 sequences, around 18% of which are singletons, and about a tenth rests with the top ten. Sequencing was performed on PBMCs from blood, taken around 5 days after vaccination. V is TRBV11-2 and J is TRBJ2-6; TRBD2 is a possible D gene (6 bases). This receptor was identified in a man between 45 and 60 years old who received an inactivated influenza vaccine. CDR3 DNA sequence: TGTGCCTCGGGAGCCTCTGGGGCCAACGTCCTGACTTTC. Translated: CASGASGANVLTF.